This T cell receptor beta chain was sequenced for a study of T cells in localized non-small cell lung cancer (dated by TCRdb to the early 2020s). Study-wide context: Comparing tumors with uninvolved tumor-adjacent lungs, the study looked at the T cell repertoires of fewer than 250 patients with early-stage NSCLC. The cohort was made up of approximately 250 treatment-naive NSCLC patients whose localized lung tumors had been resected. The mean age of the NSCLC patients was 60 to 85 years, with 130 or so men and 95 to 110 women. The investigation overall reported the following: Longer overall survival was associated with higher blood T cell density, whereas shorter survival was associated with higher adjacent-lung clonality. Because the study design was exploratory, TCR variables were selected using unadjusted p-values without false-discovery rate correction. Of the top 100 tumor clones, a median of 57 were detected in paired uninvolved adjacent lung; 28 were also among that lung's top 100. Because multi-region tumor sequencing was not performed, intratumor heterogeneity could not be ruled out. The highest T cell clonality was observed in uninvolved tumor-adjacent lung, where clonality exceeded that of tumor, suggesting that antigenic responses were more focused in uninvolved tumor-adjacent lung.

At diagnosis, tumor, uninvolved tumor-adjacent lung and peripheral blood were collected and then preserved as a mix of FFPE and fresh-frozen material. For TCR repertoire profiling, blood samples were analyzed in the form of peripheral blood mononuclear cells. The immunoSEQ Assay was used to sequence TCR beta CDR3 regions from DNA. The study's own analysis went as follows. To compute T cell density, TCR beta template counts were normalized to usable DNA, which was estimated by amplifying housekeeping genes. Richness was estimated using the preseqR package, with extrapolation to 400,000 templates for PBMC samples and to 120,000 templates for tissue samples. Clonality was defined as one minus Pielou's evenness. Tissue-enriched TCRs were identified by differential abundance testing using productive amino-acid clonotypes, minimum total count 5 and alpha 0.1. The Jaccard Index and the Morisita Overlap Index were used to measure how much the repertoires overlapped between compartments. GLIPH grouped TCR beta CDR3s together with public tetramer-defined viral CDR3s, and a viral motif had to include at least three viral sequences and show V-gene enrichment. TCRdb provides this immuneACCESS table in a form limited to in-frame rearrangements. Some clones are lacking; in checked studies, under half of them reflect an unresolved V gene, and why the rest are absent is not known. That table gives V, J and clone size, and the DNA gave D and trimming. A total of under 25,000 clones appear in this sample, around 90% of them only once. The leading ten clones occupy around 23% of the sample.

A remark on this clone: The specificity of this receptor is unknown. No base quality information exists; no much larger clone differs at one position.

V sheds 6 bases and J sheds 4 bases, leaving 10 bases between their ends. From cysteine to phenylalanine, the CDR3 is 12 amino acids long. CDR3 DNA is the only sequence kept; it has 36 bases, read in frame from the first base. Via the germline V gene, CDR1 is SNHLY and CDR2 FYNNEI. Here the chain combines TRBV2 and TRBJ2-7; no confident D gene assignment can be made. The TCR originated in a man between 35 and 75 years old with stage I squamous cell lung carcinoma. Specimen: peripheral blood, collected before any cancer treatment. CDR3 loop: CASRPDLYEQYF. At the DNA level, the sequence is TGTGCCAGCAGGCCGGACCTTTACGAGCAGTACTTC.